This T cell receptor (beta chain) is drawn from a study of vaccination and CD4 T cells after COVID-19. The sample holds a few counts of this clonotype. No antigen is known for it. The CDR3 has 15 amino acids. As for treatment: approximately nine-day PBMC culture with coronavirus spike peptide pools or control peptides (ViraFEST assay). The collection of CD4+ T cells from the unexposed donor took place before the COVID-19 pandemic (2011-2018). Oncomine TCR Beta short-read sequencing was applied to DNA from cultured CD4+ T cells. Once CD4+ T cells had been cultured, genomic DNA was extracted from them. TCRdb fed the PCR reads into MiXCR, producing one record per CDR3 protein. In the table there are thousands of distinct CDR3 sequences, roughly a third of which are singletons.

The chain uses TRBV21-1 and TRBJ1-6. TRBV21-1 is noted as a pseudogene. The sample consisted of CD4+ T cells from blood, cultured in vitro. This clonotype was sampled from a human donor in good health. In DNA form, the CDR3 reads TGTGCCAGCAGCAAAGCTACCCGCAGTAATTCACCCCTCCACTTT. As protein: CASSKATRSNSPLHF.